Below are 12 T cell receptor beta chains sequenced from a single sample in a study of T cell responses to AZD1222 COVID-19 vaccine (dated by TCRdb to 2020 to 2022). Taken with the paper, the label for time point translates to: about 28 days (+/-7) after the second vaccine dose. Receptor amplification or capture employed the immunoSEQ multiplex PCR assay. What TCRdb holds here is the immuneACCESS table cut down to in-frame rearrangements. Part of the clones is not present; checked against another copy, under half of the missing clones reflect an unresolved V gene, and the others are unexplained. The sample profile shows approximately 170,000 clones; roughly 94% of them were found once. The top ten constitute roughly 5.5% of the sample. Sequenced material: peripheral blood, taken 28 days after the second AZD1222 dose. These receptors were obtained from an adult who received the AZD1222 COVID-19 vaccine.

This clone has only one observation. The genes are TRBV18 and TRBJ1-4; D is unresolved. CDR1 KGHSH and CDR2 LQKENI come from the germline V gene. V lost 5 bases to trimming and J lost 3 bases, with 7 bases between them. This CDR3 contains 13 residues. The CDR3 is CASSTSSNEKLFF. The DNA for the CDR3 is TGTGCCAGCTCAACCTCTTCTAATGAAAAACTGTTTTTT. Based on the CDR3 plus reference TRBV18 and TRBJ1-4, the full variable domain is NAGVMQNPRHLVRRRGQEARLRCSPMKGHSHVYWYRQLPEEGLKFMVYLQKENIIDESGMPKERFSAEFPKEGPSILRIQQVVRGDSAAYFCASSTSSNEKLFFGSGTQLSVL.

The chain combines TRBV2 with TRBJ2-7; TRBD2 aligns across 13 bases. This CDR3 region has 14 residues. The germline V gene encodes CDR1 SNHLY and CDR2 FYNNEI. The ends lost 6 bases at V and 4 bases at J; junction bases unmatched: 3. CDR3 region: CASRGLAGDYEQYF. CDR3 in DNA: TGTGCCAGCAGAGGACTAGCGGGAGATTACGAGCAGTACTTC.

The genes are TRBV4-3 and TRBJ2-3; D gene unclear. This CDR3 spans 14 amino acids. Germline loops: CDR1 LGHNA, CDR2 YSLEER. The V and J ends lost 1 base and 0 bases respectively, with 5 bases between them. CDR3 protein: CASSQGRSTDTQYF. CDR3 bases: TGCGCCAGCAGCCAAGGCAGGAGCACAGATACGCAGTATTTT.

This rearrangement joins TRBV29-1 to TRBJ1-2; the D is unclear. CDR3 length: 14 amino acids. Trimming left V 0 bases short and J 4 bases short, with 12 bases between. CDR1 is SQVTM and CDR2 is ANQGSEA in the germline V gene. As DNA, the CDR3 is TGCAGCGTTGAAGATGTCGGGTTTTCCTATGGCTACACCTTC. Translating gives CSVEDVGFSYGYTF.

The CDR3 region is CASSLFDRVGNQPQHF. In nucleotides, the CDR3 is TGTGCCAGCAGCTTGTTCGACAGGGTCGGCAATCAGCCCCAGCATTTT. The chain joins TRBV5-6 to TRBJ1-5; 7 bases fit TRBD1. CDR3 length: 16 amino acids. J gave up 2 bases and V 1 base, and 6 bases lay outside the gene matches. CDR1 is SGHDT, CDR2 YYEEEE, per germline.

The chain carries TRBV5-1 and TRBJ1-4; no clear D. The length of the CDR3 is 15 residues. CDR1 and CDR2 (germline): SGHRS, YFSETQ. V was pared by 4 bases and J by 0 bases, with 10 bases between. The CDR3 DNA reads as TGCGCCAGCAGCATGGACGGACCAACTAATGAAAAACTGTTTTTT. It translates to CASSMDGPTNEKLFF.

V gene TRBV10-2 combines with J gene TRBJ1-1; a weak D match, TRBD1 (5 bases). This CDR3 is 13 amino acids long. Germline CDR1 WSHSY, CDR2 SAAADI. The V and J ends lost 9 bases and 3 bases respectively, with 14 bases between them. The CDR3 region is CASHSGWDTEAFF. The CDR3 nucleotides read TGCGCCAGTCATTCAGGGTGGGACACTGAAGCTTTCTTT.

The chain couples TRBV28 to TRBJ1-2; possibly TRBD1 for D (6 bases). Trimming took 1 base from V and 2 from J, leaving 11 bases between them. The germline gives CDR1 MDHEN, CDR2 SYDVKM. The CDR3 contains 15 residues. For the CDR3, the DNA is TGTGCCAGCAGTTTATCAGCTGGACAGAACTATGGCTACACCTTC. Its protein is CASSLSAGQNYGYTF.

The chain carries TRBV6-5 and TRBJ1-2; 12 positions agree with TRBD1. CDR3 length: 15 amino acids. V was pared by 9 bases and J by 2 bases, with 7 bases of the junction left unmatched. Germline-derived CDR1 and CDR2 are MNHEY and SVGAGI. The CDR3 bases are TGTGCCAGTAGACCCGGGACAGGGGGCAACTATGGCTACACCTTC. Translating gives CASRPGTGGNYGYTF.

The chain links TRBV6-5 to TRBJ2-4, with TRBD2 identical over 10 bases. Germline V CDR1 and CDR2: MNHEY, SVGAGI. V was pared by 8 bases and J by 9 bases, with 4 bases of the junction left unmatched. The CDR3 contains 12 residues. This CDR3 reads CASRAGGGIQYF. For the CDR3, the DNA is TGTGCCAGCCGAGCGGGAGGGGGCATTCAGTACTTC.

The chain couples TRBV27 to TRBJ1-5, with D perhaps matching TRBD1 (6 bases). The CDR3 covers 13 residues. Trimming left V 3 bases short and J 6 bases short, with 9 bases between. Per the germline V gene, CDR1 is MNHEY and CDR2 is SMNVEV (reference sequence). CDR3 nucleotide sequence: TGTGCCAGCAGTTTTGCGGGGGCTCAGCCCCAGCATTTT. Translating it yields CASSFAGAQPQHF.

This clone was detected once. The gene calls are TRBV6-5 and TRBJ2-7, with 8 bases that match TRBD1. Looked up from germline, CDR1 is MNHEY and CDR2 is SVGAGI. V was pared by 7 bases and J by 2 bases, with 7 bases of the junction left unmatched. The CDR3 runs 14 residues. This chain's CDR3 is CASKAGTGPYEQYF. The CDR3 region has the DNA TGTGCCAGCAAAGCCGGGACAGGACCCTACGAGCAGTACTTC.